The clone carrying this TCR beta chain was counted once. The record originates from a study of cytotoxic CD8 clonotypes in ibrutinib-treated CLL. On the study more broadly: Patient counts were 11 relapsed/refractory, roughly 15 treatment-naive and about 18 IGHV unmutated.

Clones were read by immunoSEQ multiplex PCR, and TCRdb kept only the in-frame ones, dropping some. Of about 130,000 clones listed, 75% to 85% are singletons. This CDR3 has 13 residues. CDR1 is SQVTM and CDR2 is ANQGSEA in the germline V gene. After removal of 7 bases from V and 9 bases from J, the junction contained 8 bases not matched to a gene. The chain is built from TRBV29-1 and TRBJ2-1; the match to TRBD2 covers 11 bases. The sequence was obtained from a human donor with chronic lymphocytic leukemia. The sample in question was PBMCs, obtained after 12 months of ibrutinib treatment. The DNA of the CDR3 is TGCAGCGCGACTAGCGGGAAGGGGGGTGAGCAGTTCTTC. This codes for CSATSGKGGEQFF.